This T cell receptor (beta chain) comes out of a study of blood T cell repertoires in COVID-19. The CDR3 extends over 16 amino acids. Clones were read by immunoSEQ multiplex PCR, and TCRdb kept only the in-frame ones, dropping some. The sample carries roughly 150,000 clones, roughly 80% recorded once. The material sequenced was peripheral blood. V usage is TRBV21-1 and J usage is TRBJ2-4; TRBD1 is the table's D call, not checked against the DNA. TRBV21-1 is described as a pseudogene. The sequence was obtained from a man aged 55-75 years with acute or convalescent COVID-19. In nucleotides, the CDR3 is TGTGCCAGCAGCCCACAGGGTCCCCTAGCCAAAAACATTCAGTACTTC. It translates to CASSPQGPLAKNIQYF.